The text below deals with one T cell receptor beta chain. The antigen is unknown. In the naive CD8 group, cells lacked CD45RO and were positively selected for CCR7, so terminally differentiated effector memory CD45RA+ cells were left out. The ends were cut back, 6 bases at V and 1 base at J, with 15 bases in the middle. Germline-derived CDR1 and CDR2 are MDHEN and SYDVKM. The CDR3 extends over 16 amino acids. This sample was included in a study of shared clonotypes between healthy human individuals. Across the study: CD8 memory received one plate per donor, CD8 naive two, CD4 memory three and CD4 naive three. Study-level points and caveats: All-four-donor shared clonotypes had higher generation probabilities than non-shared clonotypes did. Memory subsets had estimated richness that was generally smaller than that of naive subsets.

TCRdb keeps only in-frame clones here, not all; method: immunoSEQ multiplex PCR. This table has millions of clones, around 93% appearing once. This clonotype was obtained from a young man in good health. Some clones in this sample may be carry-over from other donors' samples. This chain connects TRBV28 to TRBJ2-2; a possible D gene is TRBD2 (6 bases). What was sequenced was naive CD8+ T cells from PBMCs. CDR3 DNA sequence: TGTGCCAGCAGCATGATAGCGGACCGGAACACCGGGGAGCTGTTTTTT. It codes for CASSMIADRNTGELFF.